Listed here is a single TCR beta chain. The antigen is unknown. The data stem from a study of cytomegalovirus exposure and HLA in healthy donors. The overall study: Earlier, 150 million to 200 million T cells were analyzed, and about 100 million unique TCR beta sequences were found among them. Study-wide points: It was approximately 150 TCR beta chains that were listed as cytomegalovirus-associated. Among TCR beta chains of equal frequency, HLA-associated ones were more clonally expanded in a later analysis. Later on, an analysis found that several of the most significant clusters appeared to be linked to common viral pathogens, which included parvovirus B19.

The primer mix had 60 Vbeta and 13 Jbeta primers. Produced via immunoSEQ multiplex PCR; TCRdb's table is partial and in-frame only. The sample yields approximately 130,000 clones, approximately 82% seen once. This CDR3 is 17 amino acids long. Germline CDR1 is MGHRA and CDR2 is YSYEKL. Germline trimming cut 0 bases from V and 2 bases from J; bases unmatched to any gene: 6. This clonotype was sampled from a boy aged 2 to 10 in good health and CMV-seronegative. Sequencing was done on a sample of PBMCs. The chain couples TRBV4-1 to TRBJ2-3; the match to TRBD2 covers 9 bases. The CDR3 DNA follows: TGCGCCAGCAGCCAAGATCCTAGCGGGGTATACACAGATACGCAGTATTTT. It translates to CASSQDPSGVYTDTQYF.